This TCR beta chain comes out of a study of blood T cell repertoires in COVID-19. Across the whole study: PBMCs, B-cell-depleted T cells, or T cells provided the cDNA or gDNA that made up the material.

The CDR3 is made up of 12 amino acids. Per the germline V gene, CDR1 is GTSNPN and CDR2 is SVGIG (reference sequence). Between the trimmed V and J ends, which lost 8 bases and 7 bases, there was a span of 14 bases. In the original workflow: Using reference gene primer amplification, nucleated cell counts were estimated. Only in-frame clones appear in the TCRdb table, and some are missing; sequencing was by immunoSEQ multiplex PCR. That table furnishes V, J and clone size, whereas the DNA furnished D and trimming. The table includes 450,000 or so clones, about nine tenths detected once. Recruited during active infection, patients (from Seattle) were subsequently followed longitudinally.

This sequence was found in a woman aged 40-49 years with COVID-19, enrolled during active disease. Specimen: peripheral blood. The chain couples TRBV30 to TRBJ2-2; TRBD2 might be the D (5 bases). This CDR3 is CAQRAKSGELFF. The CDR3 DNA reads TGTGCCCAGAGGGCCAAGAGCGGGGAGCTGTTTTTT.